This T cell receptor beta chain originates from a study of T-cell reconstitution after alpha-beta-depleted transplantation in children. Using unique molecular identifiers, the investigators prepared the TCRbeta library. TCRdb reprocessed the PCR reads with MiXCR, giving one entry per CDR3 protein. The sample carries some 600,000 distinct CDR3 sequences, 10% to 15% recorded once. This clonotype was recorded at least ten times. The CDR3 has 20 amino acids. Germline CDR1 and CDR2: MNHEY and SMNVEV (reference sequence). V shed 0 bases and J 6 bases; nucleotides not matched to a gene: 18. The J gene is TRBJ2-2, the V gene TRBV27; 8 positions match TRBD2. This specimen consisted of PBMCs, mostly from graft donor cells, obtained 360 days after TCRalphabeta/CD19-depleted stem cell transplant. This TCR was sampled from a male patient younger than 18 who had a stem cell transplant for acute myeloid leukemia, so the T cells may come from the graft donor. CDR3 coding DNA: TGTGCCAGCAGTTTATCGTTTGTTGGGGCGGGACTAGGGATATCCGGGGAGCTGTTTTTT. It yields the protein CASSLSFVGAGLGISGELFF.